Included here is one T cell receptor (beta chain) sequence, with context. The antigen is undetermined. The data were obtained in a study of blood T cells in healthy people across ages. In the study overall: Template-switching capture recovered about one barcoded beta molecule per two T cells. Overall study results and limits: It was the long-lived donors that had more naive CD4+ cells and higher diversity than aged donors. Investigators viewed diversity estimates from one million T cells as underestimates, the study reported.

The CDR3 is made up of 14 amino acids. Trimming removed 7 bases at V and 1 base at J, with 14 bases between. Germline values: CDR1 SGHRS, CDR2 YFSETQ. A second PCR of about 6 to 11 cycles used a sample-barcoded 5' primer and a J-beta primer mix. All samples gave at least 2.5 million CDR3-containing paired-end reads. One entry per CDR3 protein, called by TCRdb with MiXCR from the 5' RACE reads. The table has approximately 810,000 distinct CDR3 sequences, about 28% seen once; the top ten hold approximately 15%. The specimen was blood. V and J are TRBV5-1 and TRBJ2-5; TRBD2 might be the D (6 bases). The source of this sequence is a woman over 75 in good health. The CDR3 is CASRLYSGQETQYF. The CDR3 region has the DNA TGCGCCAGCCGCCTCTATAGCGGCCAAGAGACCCAGTACTTC.